This T cell receptor beta chain came from a study of early T cells in non-severe SARS-CoV-2 infection. Looking at the study overall: Investigators sequenced bulk RNA drawn from unsorted whole blood, and chains remained unpaired. Study-wide results and limits: Matching results from VDJdb favored anti-spike CD8 responses, leaving private and CD4 specificities undetected.

Between the trimmed V and J ends, which lost 4 bases and 0 bases, there was a span of 7 bases. The CDR3 has 13 residues. The germline V gene has CDR1 MNHNS and CDR2 SASEGT. About this clonotype: Antigen unknown.

Unique molecular identifier tags were affixed to discrete cDNA molecules. From the 5' RACE reads, TCRdb called clonotypes with MiXCR, one entry per CDR3 protein. The sample includes about 87,000 distinct CDR3 sequences, approximately 15% seen only once; the top ten take around 5.8%. The chain has TRBV6-1 and TRBJ2-7; no firm D call. This TCR derives from an adult who was a healthcare worker with PCR-confirmed SARS-CoV-2 infection or an uninfected control (not recorded which). Sequenced material: whole blood. CDR3 protein: CASSVGNSYEQYF. As DNA, the CDR3 is TGTGCCAGCAGTGTCGGCAACTCCTACGAGCAGTACTTC.